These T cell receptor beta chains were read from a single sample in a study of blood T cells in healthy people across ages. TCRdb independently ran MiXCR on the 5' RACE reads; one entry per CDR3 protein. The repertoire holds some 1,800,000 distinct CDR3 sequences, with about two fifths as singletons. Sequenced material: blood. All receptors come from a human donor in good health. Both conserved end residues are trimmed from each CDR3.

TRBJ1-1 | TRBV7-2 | ASSSQAQHTEAF
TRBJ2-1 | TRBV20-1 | SARRQGNNEQF
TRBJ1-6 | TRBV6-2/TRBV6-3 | ASRHGQKTTPLH
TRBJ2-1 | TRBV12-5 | ASGLVLAGGGVKYNEQF
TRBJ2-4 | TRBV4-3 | ASSQDLIGGPIGDIQY
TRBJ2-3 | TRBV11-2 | ASSLMEGSPTDTQY
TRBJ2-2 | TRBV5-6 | ASSLLPGQNTGELF
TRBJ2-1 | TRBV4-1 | ASSQDRTSGVYNERF
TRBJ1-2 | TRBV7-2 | ASSLRTAQYYT
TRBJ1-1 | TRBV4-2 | ASSQGGGRNTEAF
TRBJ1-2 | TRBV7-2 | ASSFSPGGDYGYT
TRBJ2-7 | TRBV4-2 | ASSRGGDMTYEQY
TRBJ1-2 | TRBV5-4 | AGSPEGATNYGYT
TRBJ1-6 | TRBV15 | ATSRQGQGSPLH
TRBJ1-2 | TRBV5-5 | ASSLDPINYGYT
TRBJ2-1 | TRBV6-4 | ARSPDGDGRREQF
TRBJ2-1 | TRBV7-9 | ASSSGQVGQF
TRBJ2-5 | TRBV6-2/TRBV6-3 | ASSSRREQETQY
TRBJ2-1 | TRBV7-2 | ASSLAGGLSNERF
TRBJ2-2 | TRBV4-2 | ATAGPVGELF
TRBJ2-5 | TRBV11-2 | ASSAEQDIWETQY
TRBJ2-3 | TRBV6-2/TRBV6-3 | ASSNLPGILQY
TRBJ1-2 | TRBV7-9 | ASSTSGGDVAMSYT
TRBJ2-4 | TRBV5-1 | ASNLGQAKNIQY
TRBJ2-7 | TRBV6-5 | ASRSSGVLEY
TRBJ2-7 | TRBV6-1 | ASSELAGEQY
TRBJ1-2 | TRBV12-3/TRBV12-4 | ASSSIPGQFNYGYT
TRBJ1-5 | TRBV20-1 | SARDSKPYSNQPQH
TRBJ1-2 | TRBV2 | ASSVAGREAGYT
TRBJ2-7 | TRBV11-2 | ASSLLHSGLAAYEQY
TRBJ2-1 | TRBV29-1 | SVEVRGTYNEQF
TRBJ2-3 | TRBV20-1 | SARKDQEDTDTQY
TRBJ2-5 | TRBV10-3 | AISVGRQETQY
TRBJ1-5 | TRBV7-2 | ASSLGSDREKQPQH
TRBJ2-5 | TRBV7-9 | ASSEVAGGVGETQY
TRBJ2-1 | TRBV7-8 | ASSPTGAPYYNEQF
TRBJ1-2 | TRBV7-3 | ASSQQGAIGGYT
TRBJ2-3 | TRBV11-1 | ASTQTSRDTQY
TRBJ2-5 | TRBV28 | ASSTAGTPGTQY
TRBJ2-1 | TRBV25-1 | ASSEFFGGQGRYNEQF
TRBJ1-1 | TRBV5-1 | ASSGLLGGNTEAF
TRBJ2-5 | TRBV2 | ASSDEVKETQY
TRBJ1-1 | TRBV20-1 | AGKEDLRDTEAF
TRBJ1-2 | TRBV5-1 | ASSLGLRDGYT
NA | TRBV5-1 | ASSLGVNSRKWTQY
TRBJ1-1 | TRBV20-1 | SARGHASYEQYFGPGAHTEAF
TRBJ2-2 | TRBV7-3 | ASSLSSGSGELF
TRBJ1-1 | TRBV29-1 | SVTGTATSPNTEAF
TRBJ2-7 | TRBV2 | ASKTGQISYEQY
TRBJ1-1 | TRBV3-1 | ASSQAALRAEAF